These 11 T cell receptor beta chains came from one sample sequenced in a study of cytomegalovirus exposure and HLA in healthy donors. Primers for the PCR totalled 60 Vbeta and 13 Jbeta. Produced via immunoSEQ multiplex PCR; TCRdb's table is partial and in-frame only. Of about 190,000 clones detected, approximately 83% appear once; the ten largest clones hold more than 1%. Specimen: PBMCs. The receptors here all came from a boy aged 2 to 9 in good health and CMV-seronegative.

The chain has TRBV7-7 and TRBJ2-7, with 11 nucleotides matching TRBD2. Germline V lookup: CDR1 SSHAT, CDR2 FNYEAQ (reference sequence). CDR3 length equals 18 residues. After removal of 1 base from V and 0 bases from J, the junction contained 8 bases not matched to a gene. The CDR3 here is CASSLVSSGGRSSYEQYV. Written as DNA, the CDR3 is TGTGCCAGCAGCTTAGTTTCTAGCGGGGGGCGAAGCTCCTACGAGCAGTACGTC.

For this clone: The CDR3 end shows no conserved phenylalanine or tryptophan, and so a read error is likely. The chain is built from TRBV7-9 and TRBJ1-3; TRBD1 aligns across 7 bases. CDR3 length: 16 amino acids. V lost 5 bases and J lost 0; bases outside the gene matches: 7. Germline CDR1 SEHNR, CDR2 FQNEAQ (reference sequence). The CDR3 bases are TGTGCCAGCAGCATACGGGACAGAATCTCTGGAAACACCATATATTCT. Translation gives CASSIRDRISGNTIYS.

The rearrangement uses TRBV5-8 and TRBJ2-7; D unresolved. Trimming cost V 4 bases and J 7 bases, with 18 bases left between them. Looked up from germline, CDR1 is SGHTS and CDR2 is YDEGEE. CDR3 size: 14 residues. CDR3 DNA sequence: TGTGCCAGCAGCCCGGGTCTACAAGCAAGGGAGCAGTACTTC. As protein: CASSPGLQAREQYF.

The V gene is TRBV4-1, the J gene TRBJ2-7; D gene uncertain. This CDR3 region has 14 residues. Germline CDR1 MGHRA, CDR2 YSYEKL. The V gene lost 1 base and the J gene lost 7 bases, with 14 bases spanning the gap. CDR3 loop: CASSQVRDAREQYV. Written as DNA, the CDR3 is TGCGCCAGCAGCCAAGTACGCGACGCACGGGAGCAGTACGTC.

The chain carries TRBV7-9 and TRBJ2-1; TRBD2 matches 12 bases. CDR1 SEHNR and CDR2 FQNEAQ come from the germline V gene (reference sequence). Trimming removed 10 bases from V and 7 bases from J; junction bases left unmatched: 14. The CDR3 extends over 16 amino acids. CDR3 coding DNA: TGTGCCACCGGGGGCCCTATACTAGCGGGGGGAAATGAGCAGTTCTTC. It is translated as CATGGPILAGGNEQFF.

This clone was detected only a few times. The chain recombines TRBV5-4 with TRBJ2-3, with D tentatively TRBD2 (7 bases). CDR3 size: 17 residues. Trimming took off 1 base at V and 2 bases at J, with 17 bases between the two ends. Germline V gene data show CDR1 as SGHNT and CDR2 as YYREEE (reference sequence). The CDR3 DNA is TGTGCCAGCAGCTTGCGGGGGGCCATGCGAAACACAGATACGCAGTATTTT. It is translated as CASSLRGAMRNTDTQYF. Looking up the rest from reference TRBV5-4 and TRBJ2-3 gives the full variable domain: ETGVTQSPTHLIKTRGQQVTLRCSSQSGHNTVSWYQQALGQGPQFIFQYYREEENGRGNFPPRFSGLQFPNYSSELNVNALELDDSALYLCASSLRGAMRNTDTQYFGPGTRLTVL.

This chain's CDR3 is CASSPVGHMNTEAFF. CDR3 bases: TGTGCCAGCAGTCCTGTGGGCCATATGAACACTGAAGCTTTCTTT. The V and J genes are TRBV6-5 and TRBJ1-1; D gene uncertain. Trimming shortened V by 5 bases and J by 0 bases, and 13 bases separated the two germline ends. The germline CDR1 and CDR2 sequences are MNHEY and SVGAGI. The CDR3 is made up of 15 amino acids.

The rearrangement uses TRBV28 and TRBJ1-1; 7 bases fit TRBD1. V shed 2 bases and J 5 bases; nucleotides not matched to a gene: 5. In germline, CDR1 is MDHEN, CDR2 SYDVKM. The CDR3 is made up of 14 amino acids. DNA for the CDR3: TGTGCCAGCAGTTTAAGGGGGCGAGGGACTGAAGCTTTCTTT. This translates into CASSLRGRGTEAFF.

The chain links TRBV4-1 to TRBJ1-5; 9 bases align to TRBD1. Per the germline V gene, CDR1 is MGHRA and CDR2 is YSYEKL. Unmatched junction bases numbered 8, after V lost 1 base and J lost 7 bases. The CDR3 loop spans 16 amino acids. For the CDR3, the DNA is TGCGCCAGCAGCCAAGCGGGACAGGGTGTAGGGCAGCCCCAGCATTTT. It specifies CASSQAGQGVGQPQHF.

The chain uses TRBV5-6 and TRBJ2-5, with D possibly TRBD1 on 5 matching bases. Trimming removed 7 bases from V and 2 bases from J, with 15 bases in between. There are 14 residues in the CDR3. Germline V gives CDR1 SGHDT, CDR2 YYEEEE. CDR3 sequence reads: CASRVNDRQETQYF. CDR3 in DNA: TGTGCCAGCCGCGTTAACGACAGACAAGAGACCCAGTACTTC. Using reference TRBV5-6 and TRBJ2-5 for the parts outside the CDR3, the full variable domain is DAGVTQSPTHLIKTRGQQVTLRCSPKSGHDTVSWYQQALGQGPQFIFQYYEEEERQRGNFPDRFSGHQFPNYSSELNVNALLLGDSALYLCASRVNDRQETQYFGPGTRLLVL.

This chain links TRBV5-1 with TRBJ2-1, with a tentative D call TRBD2 (7 bases). Trimming stripped 1 base from V and 2 bases from J, with 10 bases between. Per the germline V gene, CDR1 is SGHRS and CDR2 is YFSETQ. This CDR3 has 15 amino acids. This CDR3 reads CASSLKGGAYNEQFF. DNA of the CDR3: TGCGCCAGCAGCTTGAAGGGGGGGGCCTACAATGAGCAGTTCTTC.